Listed here are 6 T cell receptor beta chains from one sample, sequenced in a study of blood T cell repertoires in COVID-19 (dated by TCRdb to about 2020). To prepare the library, the immunoSEQ multiplex PCR assay was applied. This immuneACCESS table, as held by TCRdb, lists in-frame sequences with V and J called but not all clones. Of the missing ones, under half trace to an unresolved V gene in checked studies; the others have no known cause. This sample has roughly 41,000 clones in its table, and approximately 87% of those were observed once. More than 15% of the sample comes from the top ten. What was sequenced was peripheral blood. The receptors stem from a human donor in a cohort sampled during active COVID-19.

This clone was seen just once. V is TRBV5-1 and J is TRBJ1-1, with 9 positions matching TRBD1. CDR1 and CDR2 (germline): SGHRS, YFSETQ. This CDR3 spans 14 amino acids. The J segment lost 0 bases and the V segment lost 3 bases, leaving 0 bases of the junction unmatched. The CDR3 bases are TGCGCCAGCAGCTACAGGGGGCTGAACACTGAAGCTTTCTTT. Translating it yields CASSYRGLNTEAFF.

V and J are TRBV6-1 and TRBJ2-5; D is ambiguous. V lost 1 base and J lost 3, with 6 bases in between. The CDR3 contains 13 residues. Germline CDR1 MNHNS, CDR2 SASEGT. CDR3 in amino acids: CASSEGLEETQYF. The CDR3 bases are TGTGCCAGCAGTGAAGGGCTAGAAGAGACCCAGTACTTC.

The V gene is TRBV19, the J gene TRBJ1-5; D remains ambiguous. Germline V gives CDR1 LNHDA, CDR2 SQIVND (reference sequence). V was pared by 11 bases and J by 2 bases, with 13 bases between. This CDR3 region has 13 residues. The CDR3 DNA reads TGTGCCGGCGGCCTGGAGGGCAATCAGCCCCAGCATTTT. Translation gives CAGGLEGNQPQHF.

V is TRBV6-5 and J is TRBJ2-7, with 7 bases matching TRBD1. This CDR3 contains 13 residues. Germline CDR1 MNHEY, CDR2 SVGAGI. J lost 3 bases, V lost 5 bases, and 4 bases had no gene match. The CDR3 is CASSPTGVYEQYF. For the CDR3, the DNA is TGTGCCAGCAGTCCTACAGGGGTCTACGAGCAGTACTTC.

The chain links TRBV6-4 to TRBJ1-1; TRBD1 aligns across 7 bases. Per the germline V gene, CDR1 is MRHNA and CDR2 is SNTAGT. This CDR3 is 13 amino acids long. Germline trimming cut 6 bases from V and 6 bases from J; bases unmatched to any gene: 7. The CDR3 region is CASSAGGFAEAFF. CDR3 sequence (DNA): TGTGCCAGCAGCGCAGGGGGTTTCGCTGAAGCTTTCTTT.

The chain joins TRBV6-2 or TRBV6-3 to TRBJ1-1; weak D call: TRBD1 (6 bases). The V gene lost 2 bases and the J gene lost 4 bases, with 14 bases spanning the gap. The CDR3 sequence is 15 residues long. Germline values: CDR1 MNHEY, CDR2 SVGEGT. The CDR3 DNA follows: TGTGCCAGCAGTTACACTGTCGAAGGGGGCACTGAAGCTTTCTTT. Its translation: CASSYTVEGGTEAFF.